This T cell receptor beta chain was recorded in a study of somatic mutations in cytotoxic T cells in rheumatoid arthritis (dated by TCRdb to about 2017). Concerning the study at large: Patient peripheral blood (approximately 30 ml EDTA) was drawn right after diagnosis and before any treatment started. Some T-cell populations stained with V beta antibodies were sorted by flow on a FACSAria II or Sony SH800 to nearly 100% purity, with sorted V beta1+ cells additionally subjected to TCRB sequencing. The study asked whether expanded CD8+ T-cell clones in newly diagnosed, untreated rheumatoid arthritis carry somatic mutations, and used TCRB deep sequencing to characterize clonality. TCRB deep sequencing covered roughly 60 patients with rheumatoid arthritis along with approximately 20 healthy controls. Patient and control groups had essentially identical median ages. Study-wide findings and limitations: CD8+ T-cell clonality in rheumatoid arthritis patients was not significantly different from that in age-matched healthy controls. The slight underrepresentation of TRBV07 in patients was not corrected for multiple comparisons. An increase of CD8+ clonality with age was seen in patients (Spearman r of about 0.49) but not in healthy controls. The largest CD8+ clone made up more than 20% of CD8+ cells in about an eighth of the 65 patients, and blood and synovial fluid shared several identical CD8+ TCRB sequences. Viral specificity could not be ruled out by absence from virus-specific databases, and the antigen targets of the expanded CD8+ clones remained unknown.

CDR1 SGHNT and CDR2 YYREEE were looked up in the germline V gene (reference sequence). Trimming takes 0 bases off V and 0 bases off J; junction bases not matched to a gene: 5. From cysteine to phenylalanine, the CDR3 is 16 amino acids long. The kept DNA is CDR3 alone, 48 bases in frame from the first base. This clone registers as medium-sized (0.01 to 0.1%) within its sample. The specificity of this receptor is unknown. Base-call qualities are not available, and no considerably larger clone is one nucleotide away. CD4+ and CD8+ cells were isolated by positive magnetic bead selection on an AutoMACS, and purity was checked by flow cytometry. A TCR V beta antibody panel was used in flow cytometry to screen first for clonal expansions, which were then characterized by TCRB deep sequencing of sorted CD8+ fractions. Ficoll-Paque PLUS density gradient separation was used to isolate peripheral blood mononuclear cells. Using Nucleospin Tissue or Tissue XS kits, DNA was extracted from CD4-enriched, CD8-enriched or PBMC samples, with quantification by a Qubit 2.0 fluorometer.

TCRB CDR3 sequencing used the immunoSEQ assay on genomic DNA. In the authors' own workflow: Published virus-specific TCRB sequences were compared with patient CD8+ clones larger than 1%, and only a few matches were found. Analyses were restricted to productive TCRB rearrangements. Defining a clone by its unique TCRB CDR3 sequence, the study calculated clonality as a productive clonality index derived from Shannon entropy. The template counts of each clone relative to the total templates per sample were used to calculate repertoire overlap between two samples. A correlation with a Spearman r of more than 0.6 was found between V-gene usage by flow cytometry and V-gene usage by TCRB sequencing. The immuneACCESS repertoire file appears here via TCRdb, limited to in-frame rearrangements. These files lack a portion of the clones; in checked studies, under half of the deficit traces to unresolved V genes, and the cause of the others is not known. V and J calls and clone size are given by that table; D and trimming were obtained from the DNA. This sample is represented by roughly 10,000 clones; around 84% of them were singletons. The ten top clones hold about 12% of the sample.

The chain joins TRBV5-4 to TRBJ2-7; 8 nucleotides in the junction match TRBD2. This TCR derives from an adult with rheumatoid arthritis. What was sequenced was CD8+ T cells sorted from blood. The DNA sequence reads TGTGCCAGCAGCTTGGAAATAGCGGGGTCCTCCTACGAGCAGTACTTC. Translated, this is CASSLEIAGSSYEQYF.